This is a list of T cell receptor beta chains from one sample in a study of cytomegalovirus exposure and HLA in healthy donors. This table comes from immunoSEQ multiplex PCR, and its TCRdb copy is limited to in-frame clones, with some not included. The table for this sample gives 130,000 to 150,000 clones. The specimen was PBMCs. These receptors were collected from a male donor in good health and CMV-seronegative. Both conserved end residues are part of each CDR3. A D gene is named only where the DNA matches it firmly.

J gene,V gene,D gene,CDR3 protein,CDR3 DNA
TRBJ1-5,TRBV5-8,TRBD1,CASSVTGWNSNQPQHF,TGTGCCAGCAGCGTGACAGGGTGGAACAGCAATCAGCCCCAGCATTTT
TRBJ2-5,TRBV7-2,TRBD2,CASSLSGRWVETQYF,TGTGCCAGCAGCCTTAGCGGGAGGTGGGTGGAGACCCAGTACTTC
TRBJ2-7,TRBV7-2,-,CASSLGTAYEQYF,TGTGCCAGCAGCTTAGGGACAGCCTACGAGCAGTACTTC
TRBJ1-2,TRBV11-3,-,CASGSGGEVTF,TGTGCCAGCGGCTCGGGGGGCGAAGTCACCTTC
TRBJ1-1,TRBV5-6,TRBD1,CASSRSATGGDRAFF,TGTGCCAGCAGCCGTTCCGCTACAGGGGGCGACAGGGCTTTCTTT
TRBJ1-2,TRBV9,TRBD1,CASSASPGQGTYGYTF,TGTGCCAGCAGCGCTTCGCCGGGACAGGGTACCTATGGCTACACCTTC
TRBJ1-5,TRBV9,-,CASSVGDRGNQPQHF,TGTGCCAGCAGCGTAGGTGATAGAGGCAATCAGCCCCAGCATTTT
TRBJ2-3,TRBV6-1,TRBD1,CASSALTGASTDTQYF,TGTGCCAGCAGTGCACTGACAGGGGCTAGCACAGATACGCAGTATTTT
TRBJ1-1,TRBV19,-,CASSTPGGGAQAFF,TGTGCCAGTAGTACGCCGGGAGGGGGAGCCCAAGCTTTCTTT
TRBJ2-1,TRBV9,-,CASSTWGGSYNEQFF,TGTGCCAGCAGCACCTGGGGAGGATCCTACAATGAGCAGTTCTTC
TRBJ1-1,TRBV5-4,-,CASALGGRRDTEAFF,TGTGCCAGCGCTCTGGGGGGGCGAAGGGACACTGAAGCTTTCTTT
TRBJ2-3,TRBV5-4,TRBD2,CASSFAGGTDTQYF,TGTGCCAGCAGCTTCGCGGGAGGCACAGATACGCAGTATTTT
TRBJ1-2,TRBV28,-,CASSRSRVRGYTF,TGTGCCAGCAGCCGAAGTAGAGTGAGAGGCTACACCTTC
TRBJ2-7,TRBV14,-,CASSQAGKQSSYEQYF,TGTGCCAGCAGCCAAGCAGGGAAGCAAAGCTCCTACGAGCAGTACTTC
TRBJ2-7,TRBV9,TRBD1,CASSVDPTGGADEQYF,TGTGCCAGCAGCGTAGATCCAACAGGGGGCGCGGACGAGCAGTACTTC
TRBJ1-2,TRBV30,-,CAWSPPEVYGYTF,TGTGCCTGGAGTCCACCGGAGGTCTATGGCTACACCTTC
TRBJ2-5,TRBV5-1,TRBD1,CARGWGAAWTGGMKETQYF,TGCGCCAGGGGTTGGGGGGCAGCTTGGACAGGGGGCATGAAAGAGACCCAGTACTTC
TRBJ1-2,TRBV14,-,CASSQGQWYGYTF,TGTGCCAGCAGCCAAGGACAGTGGTATGGCTACACCTTC
TRBJ2-1,TRBV9,TRBD2,CASSFLGGSTSYNEQFF,TGTGCCAGCAGCTTTCTCGGGGGGTCCACCTCCTACAATGAGCAGTTCTTC
TRBJ1-1,TRBV7-2,-,CASSPGARRRDEAFF,TGTGCCAGCAGTCCTGGAGCTAGACGGAGAGACGAAGCTTTCTTT
TRBJ2-3,TRBV4-3,TRBD2,CASSQRVRTSWADTDTQYF,TGCGCCAGCAGCCAGAGGGTTAGGACTAGCTGGGCAGACACAGATACGCAGTATTTT
TRBJ2-1,TRBV5-8,TRBD2,CASSLLTGGYNEQFF,TGTGCCAGCAGCTTGCTTACGGGAGGGTACAATGAGCAGTTCTTC
TRBJ2-4,TRBV6-1,-,CAGDSGTGAKNIQYF,TGTGCCGGGGACTCCGGGACGGGGGCCAAAAACATTCAGTACTTC
TRBJ2-7,TRBV4-2,-,CASSQDGRDSYEQYF,TGTGCCAGCAGCCAAGATGGGCGGGATTCCTACGAGCAGTACTTC
TRBJ1-1,TRBV19,-,CASSPQGPFGAFF,TGTGCCAGTAGTCCCCAGGGGCCCTTTGGAGCTTTCTTT
TRBJ2-4,TRBV4-3,TRBD2,CASSQGGLAGSKNIQYF,TGCGCCAGCAGCCAAGGAGGACTAGCGGGGTCCAAAAACATTCAGTACTTC
TRBJ2-7,TRBV6-5,TRBD1,CASSSHDRGAYEQYF,TGTGCCAGCAGTTCTCATGACAGGGGGGCCTACGAGCAGTACTTC
TRBJ1-4,TRBV9,-,CASSVEGTGSYEKLFF,TGTGCCAGCAGCGTAGAGGGGACTGGGAGCTATGAAAAACTGTTTTTT
TRBJ2-5,TRBV14,TRBD1,CASSQIQGAVQETQYF,TGTGCCAGCAGCCAGATACAGGGGGCTGTTCAAGAGACCCAGTACTTC
TRBJ2-7,TRBV5-6,TRBD2,CASSLVGGTGETYEQYF,TGTGCCAGCAGCTTGGTGGGGGGGACGGGGGAGACCTACGAGCAGTACTTC
TRBJ2-2,TRBV7-8,TRBD2,CASSGTTNTGELFF,TGTGCCAGCTCCGGGACTACGAACACCGGGGAGCTGTTTTTT
TRBJ2-3,TRBV7-9,-,CAIPAGQGGTDTQYF,TGTGCCATCCCTGCAGGGCAGGGTGGCACAGATACGCAGTATTTT
TRBJ1-1,TRBV20-1,-,CSARVAGMGFF,TGCAGTGCTAGAGTGGCAGGGATGGGTTTCTTT
TRBJ1-1,TRBV28,-,CASTGGFGAFF,TGTGCCAGCACTGGGGGGTTTGGTGCTTTCTTT
TRBJ2-2,TRBV7-9,-,CASSYPAGNTGELFF,TGTGCCAGCAGCTACCCTGCAGGGAACACCGGGGAGCTGTTTTTT
TRBJ2-1,TRBV4-3,TRBD2,CASSQDRSGGAVNEQFF,TGCGCCAGCAGCCAAGATCGCAGCGGGGGGGCCGTCAATGAGCAGTTCTTC
TRBJ1-2,TRBV6-5,-,CASSTTGGGYTF,TGTGCCAGCAGTACGACTGGAGGAGGCTACACCTTC
TRBJ2-1,TRBV6-1,TRBD1,CASSIRTGYNEQFF,TGTGCCAGCAGTATTCGGACAGGCTACAATGAGCAGTTCTTC
TRBJ1-5,TRBV7-8,TRBD1,CASSDSYWTGSTSNQPQHF,TGTGCCAGCAGCGACTCCTACTGGACAGGGAGTACTAGCAATCAGCCCCAGCATTTT
TRBJ1-1,TRBV20-1,-,CSASTGPEAFF,TGCAGTGCCTCTACAGGTCCTGAAGCTTTCTTT
TRBJ2-7,TRBV15,-,CATRAGVSYEQYF,TGTGCCACCAGAGCGGGTGTTTCCTACGAGCAGTACTTC
TRBJ2-2,TRBV15,-,CATSRDYRATGELFF,TGTGCCACCAGCAGAGATTACAGGGCCACCGGGGAGCTGTTTTTT
TRBJ1-1,TRBV15,-,CATSRRATKNTEAFF,TGTGCCACCAGCAGGAGGGCGACGAAGAACACTGAAGCTTTCTTT
TRBJ2-5,TRBV20-1,-,CSARTQETQYF,TGCAGTGCTCGGACTCAAGAGACCCAGTACTTC
TRBJ2-3,TRBV5-1,TRBD2,CASSLGAGRAPYGDTQYF,TGCGCCAGCAGCTTGGGGGCCGGGAGGGCGCCATATGGAGATACGCAGTATTTT
TRBJ2-7,TRBV27,-,CASSFSTDRTNYEQYF,TGTGCCAGCAGTTTCTCAACCGACAGGACCAACTACGAGCAGTACTTC
TRBJ1-6,TRBV28,-,CASSFPRPNSPLHF,TGTGCCAGCAGTTTCCCTAGACCAAATTCACCCCTCCACTTT
TRBJ2-1,TRBV9,TRBD2,CASSLGLAWSNEQFF,TGTGCCAGCAGCCTGGGACTAGCCTGGTCCAATGAGCAGTTCTTC
TRBJ2-1,TRBV9,-,CASSPTGVDEQFF,TGTGCCAGCAGCCCAACGGGAGTCGATGAGCAGTTCTTC
TRBJ2-7,TRBV30,TRBD1,CAWMRGTGVGEQYF,TGTGCCTGGATGCGTGGGACAGGGGTAGGCGAGCAGTACTTC
TRBJ2-7,TRBV5-1,-,CASSAYGGPLSYEQYF,TGCGCCAGCAGCGCATACGGAGGGCCCCTTTCCTACGAGCAGTACTTC
TRBJ1-2,TRBV7-2,-,CASSLDHGGYGYTF,TGTGCCAGCAGCTTAGACCACGGGGGCTATGGCTACACCTTC
TRBJ2-4,TRBV4-3,-,CASSQDTPGAQYF,TGCGCCAGCAGCCAAGATACGCCAGGCGCTCAGTACTTC
TRBJ1-2,TRBV15,-,CATSRDLRGGYTF,TGTGCCACCAGCAGAGATTTGAGGGGGGGCTACACCTTC